This is a list of T cell receptor beta chains from one sample in a study of T cells in Graves' hyperthyroidism and ophthalmopathy. TCRdb processed the multiplex PCR reads anew with MiXCR; each CDR3 protein has one entry. In the table there are under 600,000 distinct CDR3 sequences, roughly 16% of which are singletons. Sequencing was performed on blood. Receptors originate from a woman aged 35 to 49 with Graves' ophthalmopathy. CDR3s include the opening cysteine and the closing phenylalanine or tryptophan. D genes are given only for firm matches. Clone size is not always given. Where it is, it says once, few, many or a class for expanded clones.

J gene: TRBJ1-5; V gene: TRBV7-8; D gene: NA; clone size: NA; CDR3 protein: CASSLVATGVVQPQHF; CDR3 DNA: TGTGCCAGCAGCTTAGTCGCGACAGGTGTAGTACAGCCCCAGCATTTT
J gene: TRBJ1-2; V gene: TRBV5-6; D gene: TRBD1; clone size: NA; CDR3 protein: CASSPTRQGGYTF; CDR3 DNA: TGTGCCAGCAGCCCAACGCGACAGGGTGGCTACACCTTC
J gene: TRBJ2-1; V gene: TRBV19; D gene: TRBD2; clone size: few; CDR3 protein: CASSMWAGGQEQFF; CDR3 DNA: TGTGCCAGTAGTATGTGGGCGGGGGGGCAAGAGCAGTTCTTC
J gene: TRBJ2-3; V gene: TRBV30; D gene: NA; clone size: few; CDR3 protein: CAWGRQVTSTDTQYF; CDR3 DNA: TGTGCCTGGGGCAGACAGGTCACTAGCACAGATACGCAGTATTTT
J gene: TRBJ2-1; V gene: TRBV3-1; D gene: TRBD2; clone size: many; CDR3 protein: CASSQKKRLAGYNEQFF; CDR3 DNA: TGTGCCAGCAGCCAAAAGAAGCGACTAGCGGGGTACAATGAGCAGTTCTTC
J gene: TRBJ2-3; V gene: TRBV28; D gene: NA; clone size: NA; CDR3 protein: CASISPRGAFSTDTQYF; CDR3 DNA: TGTGCCAGCATTTCCCCTCGGGGGGCATTTTCCACAGATACGCAGTATTTT
J gene: TRBJ2-2; V gene: TRBV6-1; D gene: TRBD1; clone size: NA; CDR3 protein: CASSEALGRGLTGELFF; CDR3 DNA: TGTGCCAGCAGTGAAGCCCTTGGCAGGGGGCTGACCGGGGAGCTGTTTTTT
J gene: TRBJ1-1; V gene: TRBV2; D gene: NA; clone size: NA; CDR3 protein: CASSATVVGRDTEAFF; CDR3 DNA: TGTGCCAGCAGCGCGACCGTCGTCGGGAGGGACACTGAAGCTTTCTTT
J gene: TRBJ1-2; V gene: TRBV7-7; D gene: NA; clone size: few; CDR3 protein: CASSPGKNYGYTF; CDR3 DNA: TGTGCTAGCAGCCCCGGGAAGAACTATGGCTACACCTTC
J gene: TRBJ1-4; V gene: TRBV28; D gene: NA; clone size: many; CDR3 protein: CASRSTDRKLFF; CDR3 DNA: TGTGCCAGCAGGTCGACCGACAGAAAACTGTTTTTT
J gene: TRBJ2-5; V gene: TRBV5-1; D gene: TRBD1; clone size: NA; CDR3 protein: CASSLALQGARETQYF; CDR3 DNA: TGCGCCAGCAGCTTGGCCTTGCAGGGGGCTCGGGAGACCCAGTACTTC
J gene: TRBJ2-1; V gene: TRBV11-2; D gene: NA; clone size: many; CDR3 protein: CASSLRGRGAGYNEQFF; CDR3 DNA: TGTGCCAGCAGCTTGCGAGGGAGGGGGGCCGGTTACAATGAGCAGTTCTTC
J gene: TRBJ2-1; V gene: TRBV7-9; D gene: TRBD2; clone size: NA; CDR3 protein: CASSQPLAGVYNEQFF; CDR3 DNA: TGTGCCAGCAGCCAACCCCTAGCGGGGGTATACAATGAGCAGTTCTTC
J gene: TRBJ2-3; V gene: TRBV6-2/TRBV6-3; D gene: TRBD2; clone size: NA; CDR3 protein: CASSSPRGGFGTDTQYF; CDR3 DNA: TGTGCCAGCAGTTCTCCTCGCGGGGGGTTCGGCACAGATACGCAGTATTTT
J gene: TRBJ1-2; V gene: TRBV20-1; D gene: NA; clone size: NA; CDR3 protein: CSATLNSGSGGYTF; CDR3 DNA: TGCAGTGCTACCCTGAATTCGGGGTCTGGAGGCTACACCTTC
J gene: TRBJ1-1; V gene: TRBV27; D gene: NA; clone size: few; CDR3 protein: CASSLGLENTEAFF; CDR3 DNA: TGTGCCAGCAGTTTGGGGTTGGAGAACACTGAAGCTTTCTTT
J gene: TRBJ2-5; V gene: TRBV12-3/TRBV12-4; D gene: NA; clone size: many; CDR3 protein: CASSLGESGQETQYF; CDR3 DNA: TGTGCCAGCAGTTTGGGGGAATCGGGCCAAGAGACCCAGTACTTC
J gene: TRBJ1-6; V gene: TRBV27; D gene: NA; clone size: NA; CDR3 protein: CASSSTPEGSPLHF; CDR3 DNA: TGTGCCAGCAGTTCTACACCAGAAGGTTCACCCCTCCACTTT
J gene: TRBJ2-3; V gene: TRBV7-2; D gene: TRBD2; clone size: NA; CDR3 protein: CASSSRRQAGPTDTQYF; CDR3 DNA: TGTGCCAGCAGCTCTCGCAGACAAGCGGGACCCACAGATACGCAGTATTTT
J gene: TRBJ2-7; V gene: TRBV6-1; D gene: TRBD1; clone size: many; CDR3 protein: CASRKTGGVDEQYF; CDR3 DNA: TGTGCCAGCAGGAAAACAGGGGGTGTCGACGAGCAGTACTTC
J gene: TRBJ2-3; V gene: TRBV12-3/TRBV12-4; D gene: NA; clone size: NA; CDR3 protein: CASSHSGAKATDTQYF; CDR3 DNA: TGTGCCAGCAGCCACAGCGGAGCAAAGGCCACAGATACGCAGTATTTT
J gene: TRBJ2-7; V gene: TRBV7-9; D gene: TRBD2; clone size: many; CDR3 protein: CASSLTSGFSYEQYF; CDR3 DNA: TGTGCCAGCAGCTTAACTAGCGGCTTTTCCTACGAGCAGTACTTC
J gene: TRBJ2-5; V gene: TRBV5-1; D gene: NA; clone size: few; CDR3 protein: CASSLLTQETQYF; CDR3 DNA: TGCGCCAGCAGCTTGCTAACTCAAGAGACCCAGTACTTC
J gene: TRBJ2-7; V gene: TRBV20-1; D gene: NA; clone size: NA; CDR3 protein: CSAGSREQYF; CDR3 DNA: TGCAGTGCTGGAAGTCGGGAGCAGTACTTC
J gene: TRBJ2-6; V gene: TRBV12-5; D gene: TRBD1; clone size: few; CDR3 protein: CASGYGQERGSGANVLTF; CDR3 DNA: TGTGCTAGTGGTTACGGACAGGAAAGAGGCTCTGGGGCCAACGTCCTGACTTTC
J gene: TRBJ1-5; V gene: TRBV6-1; D gene: NA; clone size: NA; CDR3 protein: CASSVLGGGNQPQHF; CDR3 DNA: TGTGCCAGCAGTGTCTTAGGGGGGGGCAATCAGCCCCAGCATTTT
J gene: TRBJ2-5; V gene: TRBV3-1; D gene: TRBD2; clone size: NA; CDR3 protein: CASSRGLAGMHF; CDR3 DNA: TGTGCCAGCAGCCGAGGACTAGCTGGCATGCACTTC
J gene: TRBJ2-3; V gene: TRBV24-1; D gene: NA; clone size: many; CDR3 protein: CATSDPTARTDTQYF; CDR3 DNA: TGTGCCACCAGTGACCCGACGGCCCGCACAGATACGCAGTATTTT
J gene: TRBJ2-1; V gene: TRBV7-9; D gene: NA; clone size: many; CDR3 protein: CASSRRGARETYNEQFF; CDR3 DNA: TGTGCCAGCTCCCGGCGAGGGGCCAGAGAAACCTACAATGAGCAGTTCTTC
J gene: TRBJ1-3; V gene: TRBV4-1; D gene: NA; clone size: NA; CDR3 protein: CASSRLGLSGNTIYF; CDR3 DNA: TGCGCCAGCAGCCGGTTAGGCCTCTCTGGAAACACCATATATTTT
J gene: TRBJ2-6; V gene: TRBV6-1; D gene: NA; clone size: NA; CDR3 protein: CASSDPRVAGANVLTF; CDR3 DNA: TGTGCCAGCAGTGACCCCAGGGTGGCTGGGGCCAACGTCCTGACTTTC
J gene: TRBJ1-5; V gene: TRBV18; D gene: TRBD1; clone size: many; CDR3 protein: CASSPARGTGNQPQHF; CDR3 DNA: TGTGCCAGCTCACCAGCCCGAGGGACAGGAAATCAGCCCCAGCATTTT
J gene: TRBJ2-5; V gene: TRBV15; D gene: TRBD2; clone size: few; CDR3 protein: CATSRDLAGETQYF; CDR3 DNA: TGTGCCACCAGCAGAGACTTAGCGGGGGAGACCCAGTACTTC
J gene: TRBJ2-2; V gene: TRBV28; D gene: NA; clone size: few; CDR3 protein: CASSPTAGELFF; CDR3 DNA: TGTGCCAGCAGTCCTACCGCCGGGGAGCTGTTTTTT
J gene: TRBJ2-1; V gene: TRBV7-2; D gene: TRBD2; clone size: few; CDR3 protein: CASDGTSLSNEQFF; CDR3 DNA: TGTGCCAGCGACGGGACTAGTCTTTCTAATGAGCAGTTCTTC
J gene: TRBJ2-1; V gene: TRBV12-3/TRBV12-4; D gene: TRBD1; clone size: many; CDR3 protein: CASCSGTGSRDEQFF; CDR3 DNA: TGTGCCAGCTGCTCCGGGACAGGGAGTCGAGATGAGCAGTTCTTC
J gene: TRBJ2-5; V gene: TRBV30; D gene: TRBD2; clone size: many; CDR3 protein: CAWSASLRGGQETQYF; CDR3 DNA: TGTGCCTGGAGTGCCTCCCTCCGGGGGGGACAAGAGACCCAGTACTTC
J gene: TRBJ2-7; V gene: TRBV20-1; D gene: TRBD2; clone size: many; CDR3 protein: CSARLPSGRSTYEQYF; CDR3 DNA: TGCAGTGCTAGACTCCCGAGCGGGAGGAGCACCTACGAGCAGTACTTC
J gene: TRBJ2-5; V gene: TRBV11-2; D gene: NA; clone size: many; CDR3 protein: CASSLSPGGAETQYF; CDR3 DNA: TGTGCCAGCAGCTTATCGCCAGGGGGGGCGGAGACCCAGTACTTC
J gene: TRBJ1-1; V gene: TRBV5-1; D gene: NA; clone size: many; CDR3 protein: CASSLGAGMNTEAFF; CDR3 DNA: TGTGCCAGCAGCTTAGGGGCAGGCATGAACACTGAAGCTTTCTTT
J gene: TRBJ2-3; V gene: TRBV18; D gene: NA; clone size: few; CDR3 protein: CASSLDRRVTDTQYF; CDR3 DNA: TGTGCCAGCTCTCTGGATCGTAGGGTCACAGATACGCAGTATTTT
J gene: TRBJ2-5; V gene: TRBV20-1; D gene: TRBD2; clone size: few; CDR3 protein: CSARGGGTSGRRALQETQYF; CDR3 DNA: TGCAGTGCTAGAGGGGGGGGGACTAGCGGGAGGCGAGCTCTCCAAGAGACCCAGTACTTC
J gene: TRBJ2-7; V gene: TRBV2; D gene: NA; clone size: NA; CDR3 protein: CASSDGGAAYEQYF; CDR3 DNA: TGTGCCAGCAGTGATGGCGGGGCCGCCTACGAGCAGTACTTC
J gene: TRBJ1-5; V gene: TRBV19; D gene: TRBD1; clone size: NA; CDR3 protein: CASSDNRDRAGQPQHF; CDR3 DNA: TGTGCCAGTAGTGACAACCGGGACAGGGCGGGTCAGCCCCAGCATTTT
J gene: TRBJ1-5; V gene: TRBV7-8; D gene: NA; clone size: NA; CDR3 protein: CASTPTALNQPQHF; CDR3 DNA: TGTGCCAGCACCCCCACAGCTCTTAATCAGCCCCAGCATTTT
J gene: TRBJ2-5; V gene: TRBV30; D gene: NA; clone size: many; CDR3 protein: CALGLEETQYF; CDR3 DNA: TGTGCCCTCGGTTTGGAAGAGACCCAGTACTTC
J gene: TRBJ1-1; V gene: TRBV27; D gene: NA; clone size: many; CDR3 protein: CASSWGLGGNTEAFF; CDR3 DNA: TGTGCCAGCAGTTGGGGGTTGGGGGGGAACACTGAAGCTTTCTTT
J gene: TRBJ1-4; V gene: TRBV7-9; D gene: TRBD1; clone size: NA; CDR3 protein: CASSLGRQGWEKLFF; CDR3 DNA: TGTGCCAGCAGCTTAGGCAGACAGGGTTGGGAAAAACTGTTTTTT
J gene: TRBJ2-3; V gene: TRBV7-2; D gene: TRBD2; clone size: many; CDR3 protein: CASSLETTSGSTDTQYF; CDR3 DNA: TGTGCCAGCAGCTTGGAGACGACTAGCGGGAGCACAGATACGCAGTATTTT
J gene: TRBJ1-1; V gene: TRBV28; D gene: NA; clone size: few; CDR3 protein: CASSQQDRTEAFF; CDR3 DNA: TGTGCCAGCAGCCAACAGGACCGCACTGAAGCTTTCTTT
J gene: TRBJ2-7; V gene: TRBV5-5; D gene: NA; clone size: many; CDR3 protein: CASSLRSGVVYEQYF; CDR3 DNA: TGTGCCAGCAGCTTGCGGTCTGGGGTAGTCTACGAGCAGTACTTC
J gene: TRBJ1-1; V gene: TRBV4-1; D gene: TRBD1; clone size: NA; CDR3 protein: CASSRIQGDEAFF; CDR3 DNA: TGCGCCAGCAGCCGAATACAGGGGGATGAAGCTTTCTTT
J gene: TRBJ2-5; V gene: TRBV6-1; D gene: NA; clone size: many; CDR3 protein: CASSLSRAQGEETQYF; CDR3 DNA: TGTGCCAGCAGTCTCAGCCGGGCCCAGGGCGAAGAGACCCAGTACTTC
J gene: TRBJ2-7; V gene: TRBV5-1; D gene: NA; clone size: NA; CDR3 protein: CASSLPGSGLLYEQYF; CDR3 DNA: TGCGCCAGCAGCTTACCCGGGAGCGGACTCCTCTACGAGCAGTACTTC
J gene: TRBJ1-1; V gene: TRBV3-1; D gene: NA; clone size: NA; CDR3 protein: CASSQDAGGSPVLNTEAFF; CDR3 DNA: TGTGCCAGCAGCCAGGACGCCGGGGGGTCGCCCGTTTTGAACACTGAAGCTTTCTTT